This T cell receptor (beta chain) was identified during a study of T cells in Graves' hyperthyroidism and ophthalmopathy. The wider study: Peripheral blood samples were taken at initial diagnosis, prior to any treatment.

This clonotype was picked up a small number of times. This CDR3 comprises 14 residues. The germline V gene has CDR1 SGHKS and CDR2 YYEKEE (reference sequence). With V trimmed by 4 bases and J by 5 bases, 3 bases remained unmatched. What was amplified from RNA transcripts were TCR beta CDR3 regions. First-round RT-PCR with HTBI primers amplified the TCR CDR3 region. TCRdb re-analysed the multiplex PCR reads in MiXCR, keeping a single row per CDR3 protein. The sample holds 300,000 to 450,000 distinct CDR3 sequences; about 13% are singletons and the top ten take 9.2%. The hyperthyroidism was newly diagnosed and had lasted under 2 months; the patients were aged 18 to 65.

Sequencing input: blood. The chain combines TRBV5-5 with TRBJ2-2; 9 bases fit TRBD1. The clonotype originates from a woman aged 18-29 years with Graves' hyperthyroidism. CDR3 sequence (DNA): TGTGCCAGCAGCCCACAGGGGGCTACCGGGGAGCTGTTTTTT. It codes for CASSPQGATGELFF.